A selection of T cell receptor beta chains follows, all from one sample in a study of identical twins. Using its own MiXCR run on the 5' RACE reads, TCRdb lists one record per CDR3 protein. The sample shows hundreds of thousands of distinct CDR3 sequences, less than 7% of them seen only once. The sequencing input was naive T cells sorted from blood. The receptors derive from a man younger than 35 in good health. Each CDR3 is given without its conserved first and last residue.

j_call v_call cdr3_aa
TRBJ2-7 TRBV29-1 SVQGGQGGYEQY
TRBJ2-1 TRBV24-1 ATSGVGVEQF
TRBJ2-3 TRBV5-1 ASSVEQLSTTQY
TRBJ2-3 TRBV7-6 ASSPEGQGNTQY
TRBJ2-7 TRBV27 ASRAPAYEQY
TRBJ1-1 TRBV7-2 ASSAWTGAEATEAF
TRBJ2-3 TRBV14 ASSQQAVTTDTQY
TRBJ1-5 TRBV2 ASSERGRDNQPQH
TRBJ2-6 TRBV5-1 ASSLVGAGANVLT
TRBJ2-1 TRBV7-2 ASSLSGWGANENNEQF
TRBJ1-2 TRBV7-9 ASSLGAGGSYGYT